These 23 T cell receptor beta chains originate from one sample sequenced in a study of cytomegalovirus exposure and HLA in healthy donors. The study ran its PCR with 60 Vbeta and 13 Jbeta primers. Some clones are missing from TCRdb's copy, which holds only in-frame ones; the method was immunoSEQ multiplex PCR. The sample shows about 140,000 clones, 70% to 75% of them seen only once. Sequencing input: PBMCs. Receptor source: a woman between 40 and 55 years old in good health and CMV-seronegative.

This chain uses TRBV5-1 with TRBJ1-1; 9 bases agree with TRBD1. The CDR3 is 14 residues long. Germline-derived CDR1 and CDR2 are SGHRS and YFSETQ. J gave up 5 bases and V 4 bases, and 6 bases lay outside the gene matches. CDR3 sequence (DNA): TGCGCCAGCAGCGCACAGGGGGCTACGACTGAAGCTTTCTTT. Its translation is CASSAQGATTEAFF.

The chain carries TRBV4-2 and TRBJ1-6; 10 positions match TRBD1. V lost 0 bases to trimming and J lost 1 base; unmatched junction nucleotides: 9. Germline V gene sequence: CDR1 LGHNA, CDR2 YNFKEQ. CDR3 length equals 20 residues. CDR3 protein: CASSQDSGTGVHSYNSPLHF. The CDR3 region has the DNA TGTGCCAGCAGCCAAGATTCCGGGACAGGGGTACATTCCTATAATTCACCCCTCCACTTT.

The chain carries TRBV27 and TRBJ2-3; possibly TRBD2 for D (6 bases). Germline V gives CDR1 MNHEY, CDR2 SMNVEV (reference sequence). This CDR3 region has 14 residues. V was trimmed by 3 bases and J by 0 bases, leaving 7 bases between them. The CDR3 is CASSFGTSTDTQYF. CDR3 DNA: TGTGCCAGCAGTTTCGGGACTAGCACAGATACGCAGTATTTT.

The V call is TRBV5-1, the J call TRBJ2-2, with D possibly TRBD1 on 6 matching bases. This CDR3 is 16 amino acids long. V lost 0 bases and J 8 bases, leaving 17 bases between the germline ends. Germline-derived CDR1 and CDR2 are SGHRS and YFSETQ. The CDR3: CASSLDRDTPLGELFF. In nucleotides, the CDR3 is TGCGCCAGCAGCTTGGATCGGGACACCCCACTGGGGGAGCTGTTTTTT.

The rearrangement links TRBV4-2 to TRBJ1-4; the D gene is possibly TRBD1 (6 bases). V was clipped by 4 bases and J by 5 bases, with 17 bases between them. Germline V CDR1 and CDR2: LGHNA, YNFKEQ. The CDR3 spans 16 residues. In DNA form, the CDR3 reads TGTGCCAGCAGCCCAAGGGTTCAGGGGTCGAATGAAAAACTGTTTTTT. Its translation: CASSPRVQGSNEKLFF.

V and J are TRBV7-9 and TRBJ2-1, with D possibly being TRBD1 (6 bases). Trimming removed 7 bases at V and 0 bases at J, with 13 bases between. The CDR3 totals 15 residues. From germline, CDR1 is SEHNR and CDR2 FQNEAQ (reference sequence). The CDR3: CASTPDRSSYNEQFF. DNA of the CDR3: TGTGCCAGCACCCCCGACAGGAGCTCCTACAATGAGCAGTTCTTC.

The DNA of the CDR3 is TGTGCCAGCAGCTTTTCATATACGCAGTATTTT. Protein sequence: CASSFSYTQYF. The chain joins TRBV7-2 to TRBJ2-3; D not resolved. CDR1 and CDR2 (germline): SGHTA, FQGNSA. The CDR3 has 11 amino acids. V was trimmed by 3 bases and J by 7 bases, leaving 5 bases between them.

This clone was detected only a few times. V gene TRBV9 combines with J gene TRBJ2-3, with TRBD2 identical over 12 bases. This CDR3 has 15 residues. V shed 6 bases and J 5 bases; nucleotides not matched to a gene: 7. Germline CDR1 and CDR2: SGDLS and YYNGEE. Here the CDR3 DNA reads TGTGCCAGCACCCCTCTAGCGGGGGGGCGAGATACGCAGTATTTT. Translated, it gives CASTPLAGGRDTQYF.

The CDR3 nucleotides read TGTGCCAGCAGTTTATGGGGGACAGACTTAACCGGGGAGCTGTTTTTT. This codes for CASSLWGTDLTGELFF. This chain links TRBV28 with TRBJ2-2; 7 positions agree with TRBD1. CDR3 length equals 16 residues. The V and J ends lost 0 bases and 5 bases, in that order; junction bases with no gene match: 6. The germline gives CDR1 MDHEN, CDR2 SYDVKM.

This clone came up a few times. The chain links TRBV6-6 to TRBJ1-1; 7 bases are shared with TRBD1. The CDR3 is 13 amino acids. With 5 bases clipped from V and 4 bases from J, the junction kept 4 bases outside the gene matches. From germline, CDR1 is MNHNY and CDR2 SVGAGI (reference sequence). The CDR3 DNA reads TGTGCCAGCAGTACGGGACAGATCACTGAAGCTTTCTTT. Translated, it gives CASSTGQITEAFF.

The chain links TRBV18 to TRBJ1-5, with D possibly matching TRBD1 (6 bases). Looked up from germline, CDR1 is KGHSH and CDR2 is LQKENI. The CDR3 runs 16 residues. The V gene lost 3 bases and the J gene lost 1 base, with 13 bases spanning the gap. The CDR3 sequence: CASSPLDQGSNQPQHF. In DNA, the CDR3 is TGTGCCAGCTCACCGCTGGATCAGGGGAGCAATCAGCCCCAGCATTTT.

In its sample, this clone was seen a few times. J is TRBJ1-1 and V is TRBV25-1, with 11 bases fitting TRBD1. From germline, CDR1 is MGHDK and CDR2 SYGVNS. The CDR3 is 15 amino acids. V shed 1 base, J shed 4 bases, and the junction held 2 bases outside the gene matches. CDR3 sequence: CASSESGTGGTEAFF. In DNA, the CDR3 is TGTGCCAGCAGTGAATCCGGGACAGGGGGCACTGAAGCTTTCTTT.

J is TRBJ1-2 and V is TRBV5-4, with a weak D call TRBD1 (5 bases). V lost 1 base and J lost 3, with 13 bases in between. This CDR3 is 15 amino acids long. CDR1 SGHNT and CDR2 YYREEE come from the germline V gene (reference sequence). The CDR3 DNA sequence: TGTGCCAGCAGCTTGAATACGCCGGGGGACTATGGCTACACCTTC. This codes for CASSLNTPGDYGYTF.

The genes are TRBV2 and TRBJ2-3, with D possibly matching TRBD2 (6 bases). V was cut by 6 bases and J by 0 bases, with 16 bases left in between. CDR3 length equals 16 residues. The germline gives CDR1 SNHLY, CDR2 FYNNEI. CDR3 DNA: TGTGCCAGCAGGCGGGGAGTCCGAACTAGCACAGATACGCAGTATTTT. This encodes CASRRGVRTSTDTQYF.

V and J are TRBV7-9 and TRBJ2-3; D call uncertain. Deletions cut 6 bases from V and 1 base from J, with 14 bases between. CDR1 is SEHNR, CDR2 FQNEAQ, per germline (reference sequence). This CDR3 has 15 residues. The DNA for the CDR3 is TGTGCCAGCAGTCTTCATGCGCCGGGCACAGATACGCAGTATTTT. This gives the protein CASSLHAPGTDTQYF. Variable domain in full (rest from reference TRBV7-9 and TRBJ2-3): DTGVSQNPRHKITKRGQNVTFRCDPISEHNRLYWYRQTLGQGPEFLTYFQNEAQLEKSRLLSDRFSAERPKGSFSTLEIQRTEQGDSAMYLCASSLHAPGTDTQYFGPGTRLTVL.

This clone appeared a few times. The chain couples TRBV5-4 to TRBJ1-1, with 9 bases identical to TRBD1. V shed 4 bases, J shed 4 bases, and the junction held 8 bases outside the gene matches. This CDR3 comprises 15 residues. Germline lookup yields CDR1 SGHNT and CDR2 YYREEE (reference sequence). The CDR3 DNA sequence: TGTGCCAGCAGCAAAACAGGGGGCGCAGTCACTGAAGCTTTCTTT. It translates to CASSKTGGAVTEAFF. Variable domain in full (rest from reference TRBV5-4 and TRBJ1-1): ETGVTQSPTHLIKTRGQQVTLRCSSQSGHNTVSWYQQALGQGPQFIFQYYREEENGRGNFPPRFSGLQFPNYSSELNVNALELDDSALYLCASSKTGGAVTEAFFGQGTRLTVV.

In regard to this clone: In the same sample, other DNA sequences code for this CDR3. CDR3 in DNA: TGTGCCAGCACAAACAGGGTGGAGGAAAAACTGTTTTTT. Protein: CASTNRVEEKLFF. V usage is TRBV6-1 and J usage is TRBJ1-4, with a possible D match to TRBD1 (6 bases). The germline gives CDR1 MNHNS, CDR2 SASEGT. V lost 7 bases and J 8 bases, leaving 14 bases between the germline ends. The CDR3 loop spans 13 amino acids.

The rearrangement uses TRBV6-5 and TRBJ1-2, with TRBD1 as a possible D gene (6 bases). Germline assignment: CDR1 MNHEY and CDR2 SVGAGI. There are 14 residues in the CDR3. V gave up 4 bases and J gave up 4 bases, with 13 bases separating them. The CDR3 DNA reads TGTGCCAGCAGTTTTTTGACAGGTGGCTATGGCTACACCTTC. Translation: CASSFLTGGYGYTF.

This clone occurred a few times. V is TRBV5-1 and J is TRBJ2-3; a possible D gene is TRBD1 (5 bases). The germline V gene encodes CDR1 SGHRS and CDR2 YFSETQ. This CDR3 contains 14 residues. Trimming removed 0 bases at V and 4 bases at J, with 9 bases between. The CDR3 region is CASSLGQGPDTQYF. The CDR3 DNA follows: TGCGCCAGCAGCTTGGGGCAGGGCCCAGATACGCAGTATTTT.

This chain uses TRBV2 with TRBJ1-1; D may be TRBD1 (5 bases). Germline V CDR1 and CDR2: SNHLY, FYNNEI. The CDR3 spans 16 residues. The ends were cut back, 4 bases at V and 0 bases at J, with 15 bases in the middle. The DNA for the CDR3 is TGTGCCAGCAGTGTAATCGGCGGGACTATGAACACTGAAGCTTTCTTT. Protein product: CASSVIGGTMNTEAFF.

A remark on this clone: Within the sample, other DNA sequences also encode this same CDR3. The rearrangement uses TRBV5-1 and TRBJ1-3, with a tentative D call TRBD1 (5 bases). Trimming cost V 4 bases and J 0 bases, with 8 bases left between them. Per the germline V gene, CDR1 is SGHRS and CDR2 is YFSETQ. There are 14 residues in the CDR3. CDR3 nucleotide sequence: TGCGCCAGCAGCCAGACAGTCTCTGGAAACACCATATATTTT. Translated: CASSQTVSGNTIYF.

V and J are TRBV7-2 and TRBJ2-5, with a tentative D call TRBD1 (6 bases). Germline V lookup: CDR1 SGHTA, CDR2 FQGNSA. V dropped 4 bases and J dropped 4 bases, with 7 bases sitting between them. The CDR3 runs 12 residues. The CDR3 DNA reads as TGTGCCAGCAGCTCCAGGGGAGAGACCCAGTACTTC. Its protein product is CASSSRGETQYF. Looking up the rest from reference TRBV7-2 and TRBJ2-5 gives the full variable domain: GAGVSQSPSNKVTEKGKDVELRCDPISGHTALYWYRQSLGQGLEFLIYFQGNSAPDKSGLPSDRFSAERTGGSVSTLTIQRTQQEDSAVYLCASSSRGETQYFGPGTRLLVL.

This chain connects TRBV19 to TRBJ1-2; 8 nucleotides align to TRBD1. The V and J ends lost 4 bases and 3 bases, in that order; junction bases with no gene match: 4. Germline assignment: CDR1 LNHDA and CDR2 SQIVND (reference sequence). CDR3 length: 14 amino acids. CDR3 nucleotide sequence: TGTGCCAGTAGTAGACAGGGGAGTGACTATGGCTACACCTTC. Translation: CASSRQGSDYGYTF.